Included here is one T cell receptor beta chain sequence, with context. This sample was included in a study of shared clonotypes between healthy human individuals. The sorted-subset replicate PCRs were given 150 to 200 ng DNA, which is 31,000 or so T cell genomes. The table came from immunoSEQ multiplex PCR; TCRdb's copy has only in-frame clones and leaves some out. The sample has 2 million to 2.5 million clones; 80% to 95% are singletons. This CDR3 region has 13 residues. Trimming cost V 7 bases and J 1 base; bases outside gene matches: 5. Germline V CDR1 and CDR2: SQVTM, ANQGSEA. The chain has TRBV29-1 and TRBJ1-2; TRBD1 matches 8 bases. This sequence originates from a man aged 18-30 years in good health. Some clones in this sample may be carry-over from other donors' samples. Input material: naive CD4+ T cells from PBMCs. As to subset: CD45RA+ positively selected. The chain's CDR3 is CSARTGLNYGYTF. The CDR3 coding sequence is TGCAGCGCCAGGACAGGGCTTAACTATGGCTACACCTTC.